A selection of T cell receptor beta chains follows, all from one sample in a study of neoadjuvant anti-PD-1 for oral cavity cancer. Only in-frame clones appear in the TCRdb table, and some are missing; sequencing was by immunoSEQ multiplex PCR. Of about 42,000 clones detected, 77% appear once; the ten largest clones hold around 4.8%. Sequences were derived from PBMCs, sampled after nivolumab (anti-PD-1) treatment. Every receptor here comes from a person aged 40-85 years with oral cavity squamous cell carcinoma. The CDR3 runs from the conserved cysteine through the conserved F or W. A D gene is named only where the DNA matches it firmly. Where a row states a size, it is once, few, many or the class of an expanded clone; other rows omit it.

TGTGCCAGCAGCTTAGCGCAACGGGAGACCCAGTACTTC	CASSLAQRETQYF	NA	TRBV7-8	TRBJ2-5	NA
TGTGCCAGCAGCTTGGGTTCCCTCTACGAGCAGTACTTC	CASSLGSLYEQYF	NA	TRBV5-4	TRBJ2-7	NA
TGTGCCAGCATCGCCGGGACTAAGGAGACCCAGTACTTC	CASIAGTKETQYF	TRBD2	TRBV7-6	TRBJ2-5	NA
TGCGCCAGCAGCTTTGGCGGGGAGCAGTTCTTC	CASSFGGEQFF	NA	TRBV5-1	TRBJ2-1	NA
TGCGCCAGCAGTGAGTTCAACGAGCAGTACTTC	CASSEFNEQYF	NA	TRBV10-2	TRBJ2-7	once
TGTGCCAGCAGCTTAGGGGTCGGGAAGAGGAACGAGCAGTACTTC	CASSLGVGKRNEQYF	NA	TRBV7-8	TRBJ2-7	NA
TGTGCCAGCAGTTGGTCCGCGGGGGAGACCATATATTTT	CASSWSAGETIYF	NA	TRBV6-1	TRBJ1-3	NA
TGTGCCAGCAGCCCCACCGGGACAGGGGTTTCACCCCTCCACTTT	CASSPTGTGVSPLHF	TRBD1	TRBV5-6	TRBJ1-6	NA
TGCGCCAGCAGCGCCGGACAGTATGCGGGAGGTGAGCAGTTCTTC	CASSAGQYAGGEQFF	TRBD2	TRBV5-1	TRBJ2-1	NA
TGTGCCAGCAGCACAGGACAGGGGAACAATGAGCAGTTCTTC	CASSTGQGNNEQFF	TRBD1	TRBV7-9	TRBJ2-1	NA
TGTGCCAGCAGCGGCCCGGGGAGGACAGGGATAGGAGATACGCAGTATTTT	CASSGPGRTGIGDTQYF	TRBD1	TRBV7-8	TRBJ2-3	NA
TGTGCCAGCAGTCTAGAGAATCAGCCCCAGCATTTT	CASSLENQPQHF	NA	TRBV28	TRBJ1-5	NA
TGTGCCAGTAGTAAGTCACCCCGGGGATGGGGCACTGAAGCTTTCTTT	CASSKSPRGWGTEAFF	NA	TRBV19	TRBJ1-1	few
TGTGCCAGCAGTTCGGACAGGGGAGGGGACTATGGCTACACCTTC	CASSSDRGGDYGYTF	TRBD1	TRBV27	TRBJ1-2	NA
TGCGCCAGCAGCCAAGGCGTGGTGGTACAGAACACTGAAGCTTTCTTT	CASSQGVVVQNTEAFF	NA	TRBV4-1	TRBJ1-1	NA
TGTGCCAGCAGTTTAGGCCCAACCTACGAGCAGTACTTC	CASSLGPTYEQYF	NA	TRBV27	TRBJ2-7	NA
TGTGCCAGCAGTTACGGAGCGGGTAACTACGCAGATACGCAGTATTTT	CASSYGAGNYADTQYF	NA	TRBV6-6	TRBJ2-3	NA
TGTGCCAGCAGCTTGTTGGGGGGCTCGGAGGAGACCCAGTACTTC	CASSLLGGSEETQYF	NA	TRBV5-5	TRBJ2-5	NA
TGTGCCAGCAGGTCCGGGACAGGGGGGACCGGGGAGCTGTTTTTT	CASRSGTGGTGELFF	TRBD1	TRBV6-1	TRBJ2-2	NA